Each of the 10 T cell receptor beta chains below was sequenced from the same sample in a study of blood T cell repertoires in COVID-19 (dated by TCRdb to the early 2020s). Library method: the immunoSEQ multiplex PCR assay. TCRdb carries this immuneACCESS record with in-frame sequences only. Its versions omit some clonotypes, under half of them owing to an unresolved V gene in the studies checked, with the rest unexplained. This sample is represented by around 300,000 clones; roughly 91% of them were singletons. The ten largest clones add up to roughly 10% of the sample. Sequencing was carried out using PBMCs or T cells enriched from blood (not recorded which). All receptors come from a woman aged 25-40 years who had recovered from COVID-19.

CDR3 nucleotides: TGCGCCAGCACTAACGGGGACAGACCAGAAGCTTTCTTT. Its protein is CASTNGDRPEAFF. This chain connects TRBV10-1 to TRBJ1-1, with TRBD1 identical over 7 bases. Germline assignment: CDR1 WNHNN and CDR2 SYGVQD (reference sequence). The CDR3 loop spans 13 amino acids. With V trimmed by 7 bases and J by 8 bases, 10 bases remained unmatched.

The chain recombines TRBV10-3 with TRBJ1-6; D may be TRBD1 (6 bases). V dropped 2 bases and J dropped 7 bases, with 18 bases sitting between them. The CDR3 runs 17 residues. CDR1 is ENHRY and CDR2 is SYGVKD in the germline V gene. The CDR3 DNA follows: TGTGCCATCAGTGAGCACCTGGGGGGGGCCCAAAATTCACCCCTCCACTTT. Its translation is CAISEHLGGAQNSPLHF.

V and J are TRBV28 and TRBJ1-1; tentatively, D is TRBD1 (5 bases). Trimming removed 5 bases from V and 10 bases from J, with 14 bases in between. The germline gives CDR1 MDHEN, CDR2 SYDVKM. The CDR3 contains 12 residues. The CDR3 DNA is TGTGCCAGCAGTCTACCATGGGGGGGAGCTTTCTTT. This codes for CASSLPWGGAFF.

V gene TRBV7-9 combines with J gene TRBJ2-1, with 15 bases lining up with TRBD2. The germline V gene has CDR1 SEHNR and CDR2 FQNEAQ (reference sequence). V lost 2 bases, J lost 7 bases, and 3 bases stayed unmatched. This CDR3 is built from 16 residues. CDR3 in amino acids: CASSLPGLAGGNEQFF. Written as DNA, the CDR3 is TGTGCCAGCAGCTTACCGGGACTAGCGGGAGGTAATGAGCAGTTCTTC.

This clone was detected only once. The V and J genes are TRBV6-1 and TRBJ1-3; 9 bases map to TRBD1. Per germline, CDR1 MNHNS and CDR2 SASEGT. The length of the CDR3 is 15 residues. After removal of 1 base from V and 4 bases from J, the junction contained 2 bases not matched to a gene. Here the CDR3 DNA reads TGTGCCAGCAGTGAAGTACAGGGGGCGGGAAACACCATATATTTT. Amino acids: CASSEVQGAGNTIYF.

The sample holds one count of this clone. This chain connects TRBV19 to TRBJ2-7; TRBD2 agrees at 14 bases. V lost 10 bases to trimming and J lost 4 bases; unmatched junction nucleotides: 3. The CDR3 spans 13 residues. Germline CDR1 is LNHDA and CDR2 is SQIVND (reference sequence). The CDR3 here is CATRLAGGYEQYF. DNA of the CDR3: TGTGCCACCAGACTAGCGGGAGGGTACGAGCAGTACTTC.

The chain recombines TRBV27 with TRBJ2-3; possibly TRBD1 for D (5 bases). Germline V gene data show CDR1 as MNHEY and CDR2 as SMNVEV (reference sequence). V shed 6 bases and J shed 4 bases, with 8 bases lying between them. The length of the CDR3 is 12 residues. CDR3 in amino acids: CASSHRPDTQYF. The CDR3 DNA reads as TGTGCCAGCAGCCACAGGCCAGATACGCAGTATTTT.

The CDR3 protein is CAWSQLGRYNYGYTF. The CDR3, as DNA: TGTGCCTGGAGCCAACTAGGGCGATATAACTATGGCTACACCTTC. The gene calls are TRBV30 and TRBJ1-2, with no clear D. This CDR3 comprises 15 residues. Germline CDR1 GTSNPN, CDR2 SVGIG (reference sequence). The ends were cut back, 3 bases at V and 1 base at J, with 15 bases in the middle.

The V and J genes are TRBV6-1 and TRBJ2-5; D unresolved. There are 12 residues in the CDR3. Germline V gene sequence: CDR1 MNHNS, CDR2 SASEGT. Trimming removed 3 bases from V and 7 bases from J, with 9 bases in between. Here the CDR3 DNA reads TGTGCCAGCAGTGAGTCTCGGAGGACCCAGTACTTC. Its translation is CASSESRRTQYF.

This chain uses TRBV11-2 with TRBJ1-4; 9 positions match TRBD1. Trimming removed 5 bases from V and 5 bases from J; junction bases left unmatched: 12. Germline lookup yields CDR1 SGHAT and CDR2 FQNNGV. There are 17 residues in the CDR3. CDR3 nucleotides: TGTGCCAGCAGCCGTAGGACAGGGGCAGCACTAAATGAAAAACTGTTTTTT. It specifies CASSRRTGAALNEKLFF.